The text below deals with one T cell receptor (beta chain). Its antigen is not identified. V lost 5 bases, J lost 5 bases, and 9 bases lay in between. Germline assignment: CDR1 SEHNR and CDR2 FQNEAQ (reference sequence). The CDR3 loop spans 12 amino acids. These data belong to a study of T cell repertoires in cytomegalovirus infection. Study summary: CMV infection together with matching HLA type was indicated by public TCR beta signatures. Broader study findings: Across the ex vivo response, the dominant clonotypes were HLA-C-restricted CMV-specific TCR beta clonotypes.

Using its own MiXCR run on the reads, TCRdb lists one record per CDR3 protein. The repertoire holds under 850,000 distinct CDR3 sequences, with approximately 34% as singletons. The TCR was taken from a human donor in good health (CMV status not recorded). Some clones in this sample may be carry-over from other donors' samples. This sequence joins TRBV7-9 and TRBJ2-5; D is uncertain. The sample taken for sequencing was PBMCs. This CDR3 reads CASSLLTETQYF. The CDR3 DNA reads as TGTGCCAGCAGCCTCCTCACCGAGACCCAGTACTTC.